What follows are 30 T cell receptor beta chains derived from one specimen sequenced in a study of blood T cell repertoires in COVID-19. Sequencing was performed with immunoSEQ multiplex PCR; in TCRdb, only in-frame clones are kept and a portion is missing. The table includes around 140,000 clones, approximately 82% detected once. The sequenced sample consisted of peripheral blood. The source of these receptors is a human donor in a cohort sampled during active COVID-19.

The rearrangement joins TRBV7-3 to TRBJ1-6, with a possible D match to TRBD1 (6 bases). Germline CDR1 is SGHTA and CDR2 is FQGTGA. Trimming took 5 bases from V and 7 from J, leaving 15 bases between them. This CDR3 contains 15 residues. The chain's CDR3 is CASSLQGGDNSPLHF. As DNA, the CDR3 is TGTGCCAGCAGCCTCCAAGGGGGGGACAATTCACCCCTCCACTTT.

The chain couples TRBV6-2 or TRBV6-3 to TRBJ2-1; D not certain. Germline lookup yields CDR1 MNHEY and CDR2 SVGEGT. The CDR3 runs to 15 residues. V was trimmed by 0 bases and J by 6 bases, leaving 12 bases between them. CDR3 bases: TGTGCCAGCAGTTACTCCCTCCAGTATGGCAATGAGCAGTTCTTC. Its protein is CASSYSLQYGNEQFF.

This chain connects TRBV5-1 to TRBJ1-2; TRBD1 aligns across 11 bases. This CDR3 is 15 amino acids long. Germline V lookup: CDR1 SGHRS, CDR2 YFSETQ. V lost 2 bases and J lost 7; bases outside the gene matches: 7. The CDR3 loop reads CASSLPGTGGVGYTF. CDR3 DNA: TGCGCCAGCAGCTTACCAGGGACAGGGGGAGTTGGCTACACCTTC.

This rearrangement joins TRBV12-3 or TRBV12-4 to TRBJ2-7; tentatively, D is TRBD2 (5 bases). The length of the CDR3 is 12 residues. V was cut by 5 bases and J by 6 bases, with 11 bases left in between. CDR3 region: CASSTLAIEQYF. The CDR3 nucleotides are TGTGCCAGCAGTACTCTAGCTATCGAGCAGTACTTC.

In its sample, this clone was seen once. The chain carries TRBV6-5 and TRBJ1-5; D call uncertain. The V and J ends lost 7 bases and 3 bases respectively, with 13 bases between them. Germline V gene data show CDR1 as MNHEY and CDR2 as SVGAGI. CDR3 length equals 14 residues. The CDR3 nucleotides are TGTGCCAGCACGGCCGGGAGGTACAATCAGCCCCAGCATTTT. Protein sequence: CASTAGRYNQPQHF.

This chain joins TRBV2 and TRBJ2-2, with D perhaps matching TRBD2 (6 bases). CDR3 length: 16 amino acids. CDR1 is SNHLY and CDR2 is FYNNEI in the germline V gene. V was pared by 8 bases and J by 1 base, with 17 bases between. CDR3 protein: CASSRRAGRNTGELFF. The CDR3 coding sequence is TGTGCCAGCTCCCGTCGGGCGGGACGGAACACCGGGGAGCTGTTTTTT.

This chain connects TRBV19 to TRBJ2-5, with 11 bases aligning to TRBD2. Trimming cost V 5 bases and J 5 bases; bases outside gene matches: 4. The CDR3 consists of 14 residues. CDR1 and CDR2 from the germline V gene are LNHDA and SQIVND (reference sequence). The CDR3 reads CASSPSGRMETQYF. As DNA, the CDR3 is TGTGCCAGTAGTCCTAGCGGGAGGATGGAGACCCAGTACTTC.

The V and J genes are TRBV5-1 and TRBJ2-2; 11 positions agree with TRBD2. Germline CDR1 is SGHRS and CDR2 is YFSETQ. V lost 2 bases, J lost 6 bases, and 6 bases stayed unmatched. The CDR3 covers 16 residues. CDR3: CASSLELAGVSGELFF. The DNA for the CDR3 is TGCGCCAGCAGCTTAGAACTAGCGGGAGTATCCGGGGAGCTGTTTTTT.

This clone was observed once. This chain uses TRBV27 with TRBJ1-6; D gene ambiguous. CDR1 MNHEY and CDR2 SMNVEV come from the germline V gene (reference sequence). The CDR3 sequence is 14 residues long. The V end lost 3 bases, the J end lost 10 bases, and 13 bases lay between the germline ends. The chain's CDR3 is CASSLEGIYSPLHF. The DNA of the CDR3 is TGTGCCAGCAGTTTGGAGGGTATCTACTCACCCCTCCACTTT.

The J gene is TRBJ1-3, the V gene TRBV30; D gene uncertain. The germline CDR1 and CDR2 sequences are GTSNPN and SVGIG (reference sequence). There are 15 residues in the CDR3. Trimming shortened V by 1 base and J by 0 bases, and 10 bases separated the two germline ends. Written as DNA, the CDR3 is TGTGCCTGGAGTGACGGGTTAGGCTCTGGAAACACCATATATTTT. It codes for CAWSDGLGSGNTIYF.

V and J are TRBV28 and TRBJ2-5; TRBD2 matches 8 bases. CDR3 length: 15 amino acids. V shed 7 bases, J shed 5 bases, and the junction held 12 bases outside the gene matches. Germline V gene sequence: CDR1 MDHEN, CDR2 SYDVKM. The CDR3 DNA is TGTGCCAGCATACGGGCGGGAGGAGGTGTGGAGACCCAGTACTTC. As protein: CASIRAGGGVETQYF.

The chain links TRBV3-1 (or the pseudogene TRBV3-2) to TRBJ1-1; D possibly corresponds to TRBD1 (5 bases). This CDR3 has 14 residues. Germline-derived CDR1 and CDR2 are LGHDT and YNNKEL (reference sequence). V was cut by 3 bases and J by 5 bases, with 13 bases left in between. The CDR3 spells CASSQGGRGTEAFF. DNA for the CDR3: TGTGCCAGCAGCCAGGGGGGTCGTGGGACTGAAGCTTTCTTT.

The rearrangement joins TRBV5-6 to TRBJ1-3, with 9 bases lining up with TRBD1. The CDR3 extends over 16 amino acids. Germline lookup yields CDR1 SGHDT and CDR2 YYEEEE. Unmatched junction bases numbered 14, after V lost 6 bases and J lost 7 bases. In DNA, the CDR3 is TGTGCCAGCACCCCGGGGCGGACAGGGGTACGGAACACCATATATTTT. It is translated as CASTPGRTGVRNTIYF.

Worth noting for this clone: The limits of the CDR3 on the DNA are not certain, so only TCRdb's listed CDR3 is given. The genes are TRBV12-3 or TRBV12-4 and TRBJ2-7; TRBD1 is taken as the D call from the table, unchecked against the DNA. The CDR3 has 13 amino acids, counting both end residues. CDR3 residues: CASSWGEGAREYF.

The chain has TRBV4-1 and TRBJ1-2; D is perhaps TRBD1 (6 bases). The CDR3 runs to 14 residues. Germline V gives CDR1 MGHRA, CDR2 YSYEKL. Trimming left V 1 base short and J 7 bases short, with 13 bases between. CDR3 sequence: CASSQVGRGSGYTF. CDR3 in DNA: TGCGCCAGCAGCCAAGTCGGCAGGGGAAGTGGCTACACCTTC.

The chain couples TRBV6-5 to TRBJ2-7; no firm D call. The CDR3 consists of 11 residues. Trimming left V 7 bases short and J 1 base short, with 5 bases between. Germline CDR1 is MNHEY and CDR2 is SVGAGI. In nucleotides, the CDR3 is TGTGCCAGCAAATCTTCCTACGAGCAGTACTTC. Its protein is CASKSSYEQYF.

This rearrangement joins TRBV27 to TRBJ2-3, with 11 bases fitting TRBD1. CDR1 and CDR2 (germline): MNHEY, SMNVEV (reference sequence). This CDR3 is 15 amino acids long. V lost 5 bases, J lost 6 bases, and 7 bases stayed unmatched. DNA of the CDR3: TGTGCCAGCAGTCTAAGGACAGGGGGCGCTGATACGCAGTATTTT. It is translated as CASSLRTGGADTQYF.

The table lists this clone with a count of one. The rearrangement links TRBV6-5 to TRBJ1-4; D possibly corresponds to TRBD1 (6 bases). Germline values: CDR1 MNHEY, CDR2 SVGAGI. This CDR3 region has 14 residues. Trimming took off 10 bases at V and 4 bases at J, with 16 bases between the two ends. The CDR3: CATTVTGLNEKLFF. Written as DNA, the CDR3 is TGTGCCACCACGGTGACAGGACTTAATGAAAAACTGTTTTTT.

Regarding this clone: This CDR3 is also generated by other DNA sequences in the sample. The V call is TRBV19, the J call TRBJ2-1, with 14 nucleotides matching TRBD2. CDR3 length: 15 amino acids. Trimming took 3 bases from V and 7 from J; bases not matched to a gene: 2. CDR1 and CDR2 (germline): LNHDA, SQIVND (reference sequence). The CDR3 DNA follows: TGTGCCAGTAGTATTGGGACTAGCGGGAGAAATGAGCAGTTCTTC. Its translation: CASSIGTSGRNEQFF.

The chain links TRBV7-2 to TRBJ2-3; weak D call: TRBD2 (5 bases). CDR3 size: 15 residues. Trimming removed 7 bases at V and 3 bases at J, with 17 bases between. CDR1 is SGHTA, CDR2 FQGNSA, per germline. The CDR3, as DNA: TGTGCCAGCAAGTTAGTTCCGGGAAGTACAGATACGCAGTATTTT. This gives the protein CASKLVPGSTDTQYF.

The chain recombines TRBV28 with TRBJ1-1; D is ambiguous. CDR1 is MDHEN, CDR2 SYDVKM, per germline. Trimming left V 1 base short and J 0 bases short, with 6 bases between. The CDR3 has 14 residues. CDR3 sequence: CASSLYELNTEAFF. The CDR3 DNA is TGTGCCAGCAGTTTATACGAGTTGAACACTGAAGCTTTCTTT.

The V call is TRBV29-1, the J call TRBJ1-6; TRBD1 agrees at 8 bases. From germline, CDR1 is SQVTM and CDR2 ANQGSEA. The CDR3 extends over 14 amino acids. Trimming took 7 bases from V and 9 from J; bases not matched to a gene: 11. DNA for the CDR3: TGCAGCGACCGAGGACAGGGAGATTTTTCACCCCTCCACTTT. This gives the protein CSDRGQGDFSPLHF.

The CDR3 protein is CASSGEPATEAFF. The CDR3 nucleotides are TGTGCCAGCAGTGGGGAGCCCGCCACTGAAGCTTTCTTT. V usage is TRBV2 and J usage is TRBJ1-1, with no clear D. Trimming removed 4 bases from V and 4 bases from J, with 10 bases in between. The germline V gene has CDR1 SNHLY and CDR2 FYNNEI. This CDR3 contains 13 residues.

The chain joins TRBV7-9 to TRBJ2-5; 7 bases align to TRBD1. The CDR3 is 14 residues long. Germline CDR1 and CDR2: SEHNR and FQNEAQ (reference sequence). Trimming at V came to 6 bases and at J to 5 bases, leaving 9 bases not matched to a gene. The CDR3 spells CASSSMTGKETQYF. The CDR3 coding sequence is TGTGCCAGCAGTTCGATGACAGGGAAGGAGACCCAGTACTTC.

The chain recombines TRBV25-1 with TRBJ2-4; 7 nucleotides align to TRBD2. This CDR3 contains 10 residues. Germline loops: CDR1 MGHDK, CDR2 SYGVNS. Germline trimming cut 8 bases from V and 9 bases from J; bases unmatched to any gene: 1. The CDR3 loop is CASGEGIQYF. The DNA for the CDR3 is TGTGCCAGCGGGGAGGGCATTCAGTACTTC.

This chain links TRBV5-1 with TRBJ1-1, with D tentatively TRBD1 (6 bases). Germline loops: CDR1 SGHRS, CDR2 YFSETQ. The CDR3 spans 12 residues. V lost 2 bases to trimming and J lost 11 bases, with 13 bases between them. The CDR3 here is CASSLPEGDAFF. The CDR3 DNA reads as TGCGCCAGCAGCTTACCCGAGGGGGACGCTTTCTTT.

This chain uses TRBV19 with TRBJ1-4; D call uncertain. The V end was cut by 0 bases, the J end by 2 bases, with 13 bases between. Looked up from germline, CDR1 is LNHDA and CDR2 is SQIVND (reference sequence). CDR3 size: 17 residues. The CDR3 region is CASSIDRRRATNEKLFF. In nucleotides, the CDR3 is TGTGCCAGTAGTATAGACCGACGGAGAGCGACTAATGAAAAACTGTTTTTT.

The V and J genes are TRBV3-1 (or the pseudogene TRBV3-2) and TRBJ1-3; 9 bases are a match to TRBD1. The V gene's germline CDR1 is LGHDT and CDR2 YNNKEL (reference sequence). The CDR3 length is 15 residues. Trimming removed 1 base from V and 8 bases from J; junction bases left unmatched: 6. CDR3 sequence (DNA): TGTGCCAGCAGCCAAGGACAGGGGGGGTTCGACACCATATATTTT. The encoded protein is CASSQGQGGFDTIYF.

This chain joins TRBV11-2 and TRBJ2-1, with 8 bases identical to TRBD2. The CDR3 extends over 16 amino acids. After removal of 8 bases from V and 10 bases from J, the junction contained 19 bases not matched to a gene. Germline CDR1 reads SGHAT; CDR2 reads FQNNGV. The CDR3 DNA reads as TGTGCCAGCCGCCTAACGAATAGCGGGGATTCGCCGGAGCAGTTCTTC. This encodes CASRLTNSGDSPEQFF.

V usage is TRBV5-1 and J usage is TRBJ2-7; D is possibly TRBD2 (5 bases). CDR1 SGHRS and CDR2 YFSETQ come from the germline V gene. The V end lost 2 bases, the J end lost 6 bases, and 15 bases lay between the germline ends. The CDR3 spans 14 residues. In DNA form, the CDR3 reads TGCGCCAGCAGCTTAGGATCCATTGGAGGCGAGCAGTACTTC. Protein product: CASSLGSIGGEQYF.